Shown below are 21 T cell receptor beta chains from a single sample sequenced in a study of T cell responses to AZD1222 COVID-19 vaccine. The data were produced by immunoSEQ multiplex PCR, yet TCRdb's version contains in-frame clones alone and is incomplete. The sample includes about 94,000 clones, less than 85% of them seen just once. The sample consisted of peripheral blood, taken 28 days after the second AZD1222 dose. These TCRs come from an adult who received the AZD1222 COVID-19 vaccine.

The chain carries TRBV28 and TRBJ1-2; D is unclear. Looked up from germline, CDR1 is MDHEN and CDR2 is SYDVKM. The CDR3 sequence is 15 residues long. Trimming shortened V by 2 bases and J by 3 bases, and 13 bases separated the two germline ends. Here the CDR3 DNA reads TGTGCCAGCAGTTTAGAGAGAGGTGTAGACTATGGCTACACCTTC. It encodes CASSLERGVDYGYTF.

The chain joins TRBV5-1 to TRBJ2-5, with 12 bases lining up with TRBD1. The CDR3 runs to 15 residues. Trimming cost V 3 bases and J 4 bases; bases outside gene matches: 4. The germline V gene encodes CDR1 SGHRS and CDR2 YFSETQ. CDR3 DNA: TGCGCCAGCAGCTCGGGGACAGGGGGCGTAGAGACCCAGTACTTC. Its translation is CASSSGTGGVETQYF.

The rearrangement links TRBV19 to TRBJ2-1, with 15 bases identical to TRBD2. In germline, CDR1 is LNHDA, CDR2 SQIVND (reference sequence). V gave up 4 bases and J gave up 5 bases; unmatched junction bases: 3. The CDR3 contains 16 residues. This CDR3 reads CASSRTSGGGHNEQFF. CDR3 nucleotide sequence: TGTGCCAGTAGTAGGACTAGCGGGGGGGGCCACAATGAGCAGTTCTTC.

The chain has TRBV10-2 and TRBJ2-5; no clear D gene. Germline V gene data show CDR1 as WSHSY and CDR2 as SAAADI. The CDR3 is made up of 16 amino acids. Trimming left V 0 bases short and J 1 base short, with 12 bases between. The CDR3 sequence is CASSESRTATQETQYF. DNA for the CDR3: TGCGCCAGCAGTGAGTCACGAACGGCGACCCAAGAGACCCAGTACTTC.

The rearrangement uses TRBV24-1 and TRBJ1-2; D uncertain. The CDR3 runs to 14 residues. Germline V gives CDR1 KGHDR, CDR2 SFDVKD. The V end was cut by 1 base, the J end by 7 bases, with 12 bases between. DNA of the CDR3: TGTGCCACCAGTGATTTAACGAGGTCAGGTGGCTACACCTTC. Translation: CATSDLTRSGGYTF.

The chain joins TRBV7-8 to TRBJ2-5, with D possibly matching TRBD1 (6 bases). Germline-derived CDR1 and CDR2 are SGHVS and FQNEAQ. V lost 0 bases and J lost 5, with 13 bases in between. The CDR3 is 15 residues long. The CDR3 reads CASSLAQGLSETQYF. The DNA of the CDR3 is TGTGCCAGCAGCTTAGCCCAGGGGCTAAGCGAGACCCAGTACTTC.

J is TRBJ2-4 and V is TRBV30; tentative D call: TRBD1 (6 bases). V lost 4 bases and J lost 0, with 16 bases in between. The CDR3 consists of 16 residues. The germline gives CDR1 GTSNPN, CDR2 SVGIG (reference sequence). The CDR3 region has the DNA TGTGCCTGGACCCGAGACAGGACCCTAGCCAAAAACATTCAGTACTTC. It encodes CAWTRDRTLAKNIQYF.

The rearrangement uses TRBV2 and TRBJ2-3, with D possibly TRBD2 on 5 matching bases. CDR1 SNHLY and CDR2 FYNNEI come from the germline V gene. Trimming cost V 4 bases and J 3 bases, with 11 bases left between them. The CDR3 contains 14 residues. The CDR3 region is CASSVLVATDTQYF. The CDR3 nucleotides are TGTGCCAGCAGTGTACTAGTAGCGACAGATACGCAGTATTTT.

CDR3 residues: CASSQEAGLQNIQYF. DNA for the CDR3: TGTGCCAGCAGCCAAGAGGCTGGGCTCCAAAACATTCAGTACTTC. The chain has TRBV3-1 (or the pseudogene TRBV3-2) and TRBJ2-4; the D is unclear. The V gene's germline CDR1 is LGHDT and CDR2 YNNKEL (reference sequence). The CDR3 has 15 residues. The V end lost 0 bases, the J end lost 5 bases, and 11 bases lay between the germline ends.

This chain connects TRBV24-1 to TRBJ2-7, with D tentatively TRBD1 (5 bases). V was trimmed by 3 bases and J by 0 bases, leaving 11 bases between them. The CDR3 covers 15 residues. CDR1 is KGHDR, CDR2 SFDVKD, per germline. The CDR3 sequence: CATSDPRANSYEQYF. As DNA, the CDR3 is TGTGCCACCAGTGATCCCAGGGCCAACTCCTACGAGCAGTACTTC.

The rearrangement links TRBV7-2 to TRBJ1-2; 7 bases line up with TRBD1. After removal of 5 bases from V and 7 bases from J, the junction contained 13 bases not matched to a gene. This CDR3 comprises 15 residues. Germline V CDR1 and CDR2: SGHTA, FQGNSA. The CDR3 reads CASSPGQMIYGGYTF. CDR3 bases: TGTGCCAGCAGCCCGGGACAGATGATTTATGGTGGCTACACCTTC.

This sequence joins TRBV19 and TRBJ2-7; TRBD2 matches at 7 bases. The CDR3 is 15 residues long. CDR1 is LNHDA and CDR2 is SQIVND in the germline V gene (reference sequence). V shed 5 bases and J 3 bases; nucleotides not matched to a gene: 10. The CDR3 nucleotides read TGTGCCAGTAGTCTACGGCTAGCGGCTGACTACGAGCAGTACTTC. Protein: CASSLRLAADYEQYF.

Only one count was recorded for this clone. The chain recombines TRBV28 with TRBJ2-3; D perhaps matches TRBD1 (6 bases). V was pared by 2 bases and J by 0 bases, with 9 bases between. The length of the CDR3 is 15 residues. Germline V gene data show CDR1 as MDHEN and CDR2 as SYDVKM. The CDR3 loop is CASSLGQRSTDTQYF. CDR3 nucleotides: TGTGCCAGCAGTTTAGGACAGCGCAGCACAGATACGCAGTATTTT.

This chain connects TRBV6-4 to TRBJ1-1; a weak D match, TRBD1 (5 bases). Germline V lookup: CDR1 MRHNA, CDR2 SNTAGT. V lost 2 bases and J lost 7, with 11 bases in between. The CDR3 spans 13 residues. In nucleotides, the CDR3 is TGTGCCAGCAGTGACCGGGGGGAGGGTGAAGCTTTCTTT. This gives the protein CASSDRGEGEAFF.

The V call is TRBV7-3, the J call TRBJ2-1, with TRBD1 identical over 10 bases. Germline CDR1 SGHTA, CDR2 FQGTGA. CDR3 length: 15 amino acids. The J segment lost 2 bases and the V segment lost 5 bases, leaving 3 bases of the junction unmatched. The CDR3, as DNA: TGTGCCAGCAGCACCGGGACAGGGGCCTACAATGAGCAGTTCTTC. It yields the protein CASSTGTGAYNEQFF. Full variable domain (outside the CDR3, taken from reference TRBV7-3 and TRBJ2-1): GAGVSQTPSNKVTEKGKYVELRCDPISGHTALYWYRQSLGQGPEFLIYFQGTGAADDSGLPNDRFFAVRPEGSVSTLKIQRTERGDSAVYLCASSTGTGAYNEQFFGPGTRLTVL.

J is TRBJ1-1 and V is TRBV9; D uncertain. The CDR3 runs 16 residues. From germline, CDR1 is SGDLS and CDR2 YYNGEE. V lost 3 bases and J lost 1, with 16 bases in between. In nucleotides, the CDR3 is TGTGCCAGCAGCGCAACCTTTCGCCAGGAGAACACTGAAGCTTTCTTT. Protein: CASSATFRQENTEAFF.

The chain links TRBV4-3 to TRBJ2-3; D is ambiguous. The CDR3 length is 15 residues. The germline V gene has CDR1 LGHNA and CDR2 YSLEER. Trimming shortened V by 0 bases and J by 4 bases, and 11 bases separated the two germline ends. The CDR3 DNA follows: TGCGCCAGCAGCCAAGATCTCCCCGGCCCAGATACGCAGTATTTT. Translation gives CASSQDLPGPDTQYF.

J is TRBJ1-5 and V is TRBV27; TRBD1 aligns across 7 bases. With 5 bases clipped from V and 4 bases from J, the junction kept 8 bases outside the gene matches. The CDR3 covers 15 residues. The V gene's germline CDR1 is MNHEY and CDR2 SMNVEV (reference sequence). CDR3 residues: CASSHQGGWNQPQHF. Written as DNA, the CDR3 is TGTGCCAGCAGTCATCAGGGGGGTTGGAATCAGCCCCAGCATTTT.

The chain has TRBV6-5 and TRBJ1-2; 8 bases map to TRBD1. V shed 0 bases and J 4 bases; nucleotides not matched to a gene: 1. Germline V gene data show CDR1 as MNHEY and CDR2 as SVGAGI. CDR3 size: 14 residues. The CDR3 DNA is TGTGCCAGCAGTTACTCTACAGGGGGCTATGGCTACACCTTC. Translating gives CASSYSTGGYGYTF.

The rearrangement links TRBV27 to TRBJ2-2, with D possibly TRBD1 on 5 matching bases. The CDR3 has 14 amino acids. The germline gives CDR1 MNHEY, CDR2 SMNVEV (reference sequence). V dropped 5 bases and J dropped 6 bases, with 13 bases sitting between them. The CDR3, as DNA: TGTGCCAGCAGTCAACAGGTTCGGGCCGGGGAGCTGTTTTTT. Translating it yields CASSQQVRAGELFF.

The rearrangement joins TRBV10-3 to TRBJ2-2; D gene ambiguous. Trimming stripped 0 bases from V and 1 base from J, with 9 bases between. Germline V gives CDR1 ENHRY, CDR2 SYGVKD. This CDR3 is built from 16 residues. CDR3 sequence (DNA): TGTGCCATCAGTGAGTCATGGGCAGGGAACACCGGGGAGCTGTTTTTT. It codes for CAISESWAGNTGELFF.